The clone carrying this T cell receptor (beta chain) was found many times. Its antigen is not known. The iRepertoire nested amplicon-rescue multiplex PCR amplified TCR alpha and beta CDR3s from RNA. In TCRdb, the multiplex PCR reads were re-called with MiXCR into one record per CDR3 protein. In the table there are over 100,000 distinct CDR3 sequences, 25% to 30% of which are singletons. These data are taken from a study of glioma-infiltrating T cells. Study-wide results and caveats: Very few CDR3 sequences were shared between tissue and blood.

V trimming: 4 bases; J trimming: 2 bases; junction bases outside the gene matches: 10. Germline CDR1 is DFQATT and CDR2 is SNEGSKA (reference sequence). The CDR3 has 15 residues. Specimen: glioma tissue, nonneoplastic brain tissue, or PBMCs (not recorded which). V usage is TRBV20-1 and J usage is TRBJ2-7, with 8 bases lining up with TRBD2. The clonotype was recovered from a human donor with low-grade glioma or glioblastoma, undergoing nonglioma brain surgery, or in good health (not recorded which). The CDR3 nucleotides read TGCAGTGCTAACCTACGGGCGCGGGGGGCCTACGAGCAGTACTTC. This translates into CSANLRARGAYEQYF.